This T cell receptor (beta chain) was recovered during a study of T cell repertoires in cytomegalovirus infection. Study-level background: TCR beta signatures that were public indicated CMV infection and matching HLA type. Findings of the study overall: Pooled public TCR beta family frequency picked out CMV carriers with the relevant HLA. What dominated the ex vivo response were HLA-C-restricted CMV-specific TCR beta clonotypes.

TCRdb processed the reads anew with MiXCR; each CDR3 protein has one entry. This table has approximately 500,000 distinct CDR3 sequences, approximately 15% appearing once. Germline values: CDR1 MNHEY, CDR2 SMNVEV (reference sequence). With V trimmed by 0 bases and J by 4 bases, 11 bases remained unmatched. The CDR3 length is 18 residues. A word on this clonotype: The antigen is not known.

Material for sequencing was CD8+ T cells from PBMCs. This chain connects TRBV27 to TRBJ2-1, with 8 bases that match TRBD1. This receptor was identified in a human donor in good health (CMV status not recorded). Some clones in this sample may be carry-over from other donors' samples. The CDR3 spells CASSLSVPGGAYYNEQFF. The CDR3 bases are TGTGCCAGCAGTTTATCGGTTCCAGGGGGCGCATATTACAATGAGCAGTTCTTC.